A selection of T cell receptor beta chains follows, all from one sample in a study of blood T cell repertoires in COVID-19. Clones were read by immunoSEQ multiplex PCR, and TCRdb kept only the in-frame ones, dropping some. Of 150,000 or so clones listed, about four fifths are singletons. The source material was peripheral blood. The receptor set was obtained from a human donor with acute or convalescent COVID-19. The donor label of this sample is uncertain. CDR3s include the opening cysteine and the closing phenylalanine or tryptophan. Each record gives: CDR3 length, clone size, D gene, V gene, J gene, CDR3 protein, CDR3 DNA. D genes are given only for firm matches. Size values are once, few and many counts, or a class for expanded clones, and some rows have none.

14	few	-	TRBV6-5	TRBJ1-2	CASRRGRQGSGYTF	TGTGCCAGCAGACGAGGCAGGCAGGGTTCTGGCTACACCTTC
15	-	TRBD1	TRBV5-1	TRBJ2-7	CASSAGDRGLYEQYF	TGCGCCAGCAGCGCGGGGGACAGGGGGCTCTACGAGCAGTACTTC
15	-	-	TRBV6-1	TRBJ2-7	CASSEIKLATYEQYF	TGTGCCAGCAGTGAAATAAAGCTAGCGACCTACGAGCAGTACTTC
15	-	-	TRBV2	TRBJ1-5	CASSVGHPSNQPQHF	TGTGCCAGCAGTGTAGGACACCCTAGCAATCAGCCCCAGCATTTT
16	-	TRBD2	TRBV7-2	TRBJ2-2	CASRSPLAGAPGELFF	TGTGCCAGCAGATCCCCGCTAGCGGGGGCCCCTGGGGAGCTGTTTTTT
15	-	-	TRBV19	TRBJ2-7	CASGRDTSGRDEQYF	TGTGCCAGTGGCCGGGACACCTCAGGACGCGACGAGCAGTACTTC
16	once	-	TRBV5-4	TRBJ1-6	CASSAGGGEYNSPLHF	TGTGCCAGCAGCGCAGGAGGAGGGGAGTATAATTCACCCCTCCACTTT
15	-	-	TRBV15	TRBJ1-4	CATSRDRGRNEKLFF	TGTGCCACCAGCAGAGACAGGGGACGCAATGAAAAACTGTTTTTT
16	-	TRBD2	TRBV6-5	TRBJ2-7	CASSSPGTRVPYEQYF	TGTGCCAGCAGTTCGCCCGGGACTAGAGTCCCCTACGAGCAGTACTTC
15	-	TRBD1	TRBV5-1	TRBJ2-7	CASSLEGRGTYEQYF	TGCGCCAGCAGCTTGGAAGGCAGGGGGACCTACGAGCAGTACTTC
14	-	-	TRBV27	TRBJ1-3	CASSPLGSGNTIYF	TGTGCCAGCAGTCCACTTGGCTCTGGAAACACCATATATTTT
13	-	-	TRBV5-6	TRBJ2-1	CASTRRDSNEQFF	TGTGCCAGCACCCGACGGGACTCCAATGAGCAGTTCTTC
12	-	-	TRBV25-1	TRBJ2-7	CASSPRGDEQYF	TGTGCCAGCAGTCCCCGCGGGGACGAGCAGTACTTC
14	few	-	TRBV30	TRBJ1-2	CAWSVSGGGGGYTF	TGTGCCTGGAGTGTAAGCGGGGGCGGCGGTGGCTACACCTTC
15	-	TRBD1	TRBV7-2	TRBJ1-2	CASSSGGQGEGGYTF	TGTGCCAGCAGCTCCGGGGGACAGGGTGAGGGAGGCTACACCTTC
15	-	-	TRBV29-1	TRBJ1-3	CSVITHGESGNTIYF	TGCAGCGTTATTACCCACGGAGAATCTGGAAACACCATATATTTT
12	-	-	TRBV5-1	TRBJ2-3	CASSPNTDTQYF	TGCGCCAGCAGCCCAAACACAGATACGCAGTATTTT
16	-	-	TRBV7-2	TRBJ2-2	CASSSRQEFATGELFF	TGTGCCAGCAGCAGTCGACAGGAGTTCGCCACCGGGGAGCTGTTTTTT
12	few	-	TRBV6-5	TRBJ2-1	CASSPIGGEQFF	TGTGCCAGCAGTCCCATCGGCGGTGAGCAGTTCTTC
16	-	TRBD1	TRBV5-5	TRBJ1-2	CASSPFRDRGNYGYTF	TGTGCCAGCAGCCCTTTCAGGGACAGGGGCAACTATGGCTACACCTTC
10	-	-	TRBV7-3	TRBJ2-5	CASPGETQYF	TGTGCCAGCCCGGGGGAGACCCAGTACTTC
15	once	TRBD1	TRBV30	TRBJ1-1	CAWSVPGQGEKGAFF	TGTGCCTGGAGTGTACCAGGACAGGGGGAAAAAGGAGCTTTCTTT
13	-	-	TRBV29-1	TRBJ1-1	CSVSRRGNTEAFF	TGCAGCGTTTCTCGGAGGGGGAACACTGAAGCTTTCTTT
13	-	-	TRBV7-7	TRBJ2-3	CASSQQGTDTQYF	TGTGCTAGCAGCCAACAGGGCACAGATACGCAGTATTTT
12	-	TRBD2	TRBV29-1	TRBJ2-1	CSVGLAYNEQFF	TGCAGCGTTGGACTAGCGTACAATGAGCAGTTCTTC
15	-	-	TRBV6-5	TRBJ1-6	CASSLQGTNNSPLHF	TGTGCCAGCAGCCTTCAGGGGACAAATAATTCACCCCTCCACTTT
13	-	-	TRBV19	TRBJ1-2	CASTNVGEGGYTF	TGTGCCAGTACTAACGTCGGGGAGGGTGGCTACACCTTC
15	-	TRBD1	TRBV19	TRBJ1-5	CASSIGGGWGQPQHF	TGTGCCAGTAGTATTGGAGGGGGCTGGGGCCAGCCCCAGCATTTT
16	-	TRBD2	TRBV7-2	TRBJ2-2	CASSWGGTHVGGELFF	TGTGCCAGCAGCTGGGGGGGGACCCACGTGGGCGGGGAGCTGTTTTTT
15	-	TRBD2	TRBV6-2/TRBV6-3	TRBJ2-1	CASSSLAEFYNEQFF	TGTGCCAGCAGTTCTCTAGCGGAGTTTTACAATGAGCAGTTCTTC
13	-	-	TRBV7-9	TRBJ1-6	CASSFRLNSPLHF	TGTGCCAGCAGCTTTCGACTCAATTCACCCCTCCACTTT
13	-	TRBD1	TRBV12-3/TRBV12-4	TRBJ1-2	CASTNDRVRGYTF	TGTGCCAGCACTAATGACAGGGTCCGTGGCTACACCTTC
14	-	-	TRBV30	TRBJ1-1	CAWDKMEQNTEAFF	TGTGCCTGGGACAAAATGGAACAGAACACTGAAGCTTTCTTT
14	-	-	TRBV10-2	TRBJ1-5	CASSEAQPGQPQHF	TGCGCCAGCAGTGAAGCCCAGCCGGGTCAGCCCCAGCATTTT
12	-	TRBD1	TRBV29-1	TRBJ1-3	CSVATGGNTIYF	TGCAGCGTCGCGACAGGGGGAAACACCATATATTTT
16	-	TRBD1	TRBV6-5	TRBJ1-1	CASSYSLQGPRSKAFF	TGTGCCAGCAGTTACTCATTACAGGGGCCCCGGTCAAAAGCTTTCTTT
15	-	TRBD2	TRBV7-2	TRBJ2-5	CASSLDGGGARTQYF	TGTGCCAGCAGCTTAGACGGCGGGGGGGCTCGGACCCAGTACTTC
18	-	TRBD2	TRBV11-2	TRBJ2-3	CASSLLAGGWRSTDTQYF	TGTGCCAGCAGCTTGTTGGCGGGGGGCTGGAGAAGCACAGATACGCAGTATTTT
15	-	-	TRBV30	TRBJ1-1	CAWSVGLGADTEAFF	TGTGCCTGGAGTGTCGGCCTGGGGGCGGACACTGAAGCTTTCTTT
14	-	TRBD1	TRBV19	TRBJ1-2	CASSTLQQGQGYTF	TGTGCCAGTAGTACCTTACAACAGGGGCAGGGCTACACCTTC
11	-	-	TRBV13	TRBJ1-1	CASSSGGRTFF	TGTGCCAGCAGCTCGGGGGGAAGGACTTTCTTT
15	-	TRBD1	TRBV20-1	TRBJ1-2	CSASLPGQGRNGYTF	TGCAGTGCTAGTTTGCCGGGACAGGGGCGGAATGGCTACACCTTC
13	-	TRBD1	TRBV5-6	TRBJ1-1	CASSGTGGDEAFF	TGTGCCAGCAGTGGGACAGGGGGGGATGAAGCTTTCTTT
13	once	-	TRBV28	TRBJ1-5	CASSHDGDQPQHF	TGTGCCAGCAGTCACGACGGGGATCAGCCCCAGCATTTT
15	once	TRBD1	TRBV29-1	TRBJ2-1	CSVEGQGRPYNEQFF	TGCAGCGTTGAAGGACAGGGTAGGCCCTACAATGAGCAGTTCTTC